This TCR beta chain was observed in a study of monozygotic twins with inflammatory bowel disease (dated by TCRdb to the late 2010s). Notes on the research overall: The complete study included 28 monozygotic twin pairs: 19 IBD-discordant Danish pairs and nine German pairs, of which four were IBD-concordant and five were IBD-discordant. Disease-associated traits were sought mainly through comparisons between IBD patients and their genetically identical healthy co-twins within discordant pairs. Each individual had, on average, about 151 000 unique TCRalpha sequences and 181 000 unique TCRbeta sequences available for analysis. The investigation overall reported the following: Differing immunosuppressive treatments among patients may have added background noise and inter-individual variability to the repertoires. Compared with healthy twins, IBD patients shared fewer clonotypes with other individuals, and the difference was most pronounced in patients with signs of disease activity. No difference in repertoire similarity was observed between concordant and discordant twins, possibly owing to limited statistical power. IBD patients had lower TCRbeta repertoire diversity, measured by the inverse Simpson index, than their healthy co-twins. No single strong signal or clonotype linked to IBD turned up in the results, so the idea that one exists was not supported. Distinction between different T cell subtypes could not be achieved in the analysis.

Measured from the cysteine to the phenylalanine, the CDR3 is 18 residues long. The DNA is not on file. The germline V gene (reference sequence) specifies SGHAT as CDR1 and FQDESV as CDR2. About this clonotype: It lacks a known antigen.

The library came from 5' RACE. Preparation of each TCR library used approximately 3.5 ug of total RNA. For each sample, cDNA was synthesized in eight separate reactions using SMARTScribe reverse transcriptase. During cDNA synthesis, template switching was used to introduce unique molecular identifiers that contained a 6-nucleotide sample barcode. Two nested PCRs of approximately 16 and 9 cycles amplified the TCRalpha and TCRbeta cDNA, and bead purification followed each PCR. Before amplification, the cDNA was treated with uracil DNA-glycosylase and purified using the QIAquick PCR purification kit. In the second PCR, Illumina TruSeq-compatible adapters and sample-specific barcodes were added. Library quality and concentration were assessed using TapeStation and Qubit, and roughly 5.5 ng of each library was pooled. Sequencing of the pooled libraries was done on an Illumina HiSeq2500 single-index Rapid Run using custom sequencing primers and 2 x 100 bp reads. Processing in the source paper ran as follows. UMI-based consensus assembly with MiGEC version 1.2.6 was used to correct PCR and sequencing errors. MiXCR version 2.1.1 was used for V(D)J alignment, clonotype assembly and CDR3 extraction. To normalise gene usage, clonotype sharing and MAIT/NKT TCR abundance, the top 1000, 10 000 and 20 000 clonotypes in each sample were analysed. After downsampling to 27 000 UMIs, diversity was calculated as the inverse Simpson index using the vegan R package. Statistical testing used paired Mann-Whitney U tests on the discordant twin pairs and applied Benjamini-Hochberg correction for multiple testing. The reads went through TCRdb reprocessing, and each CDR3 protein sequence gets one entry with no DNA. TCRdb, rather than the study authors, made the V and J calls. This sample's records show roughly 150,000 distinct CDR3 sequences. 1% to 1.5% of the sample goes to the ten largest clones.

A roughly 2.5 ml peripheral blood sample was drawn into PAXgene tubes per donor and stored at -80°C. Total RNA was isolated from whole blood with the PAXgene blood miRNA kit on an automated QIAcube, without T cell sorting. Peripheral blood from monozygotic twin pairs who were concordant or discordant for inflammatory bowel disease underwent deep TCRalpha and TCRbeta repertoire profiling using unique molecular barcoding. For every twin pair, smoking habits were documented, and each individual was categorised as a current, former or never smoker. This TCR was recovered from a human donor with ulcerative colitis or Crohn's disease, or a healthy co-twin of an affected twin (not recorded which). The sequencing sample was made of blood. This chain joins TRBV11-1 to TRBJ1-4; absent DNA, TCRdb's TRBD1 call cannot be checked. The CDR3 region reads CASSETRGQVTTNEKLFF.